A selection of T cell receptor beta chains follows, all from one sample in a study of T cell responses to AZD1222 COVID-19 vaccine. The assay was immunoSEQ multiplex PCR, and TCRdb's table has in-frame clones only and misses some. The sample records approximately 92,000 clones, about 85% being singletons. This material consisted of peripheral blood, taken on day 0 of AZD1222 vaccination. Every receptor here comes from an adult in good health. The CDR3 runs from the conserved cysteine through the conserved F or W. D genes are given only for firm matches. Size tells how often a clone was seen (once, few, many) or the class of an expanded clone, and some rows leave it out.

TRBJ1-4,TRBV6-1,NA,NA,TGTGCCAGCAGTGATAGGAGGAATGAAAAACTGTTTTTT,CASSDRRNEKLFF
TRBJ2-3,TRBV2,TRBD1,NA,TGTGCCAGCGGGACAGTAGGCACAGATACGCAGTATTTT,CASGTVGTDTQYF
TRBJ2-1,TRBV4-3,TRBD2,NA,TGCGCCAGCAGCCCTAGCGGGAGCTCCTACAATGAGCAGTTCTTC,CASSPSGSSYNEQFF
TRBJ2-1,TRBV7-6,TRBD2,NA,TGTGCCAGCAGCTCCTCGGCGGGGGGCCTTCTCCGCTCCTACAATGAGCAGTTCTTC,CASSSSAGGLLRSYNEQFF
TRBJ1-1,TRBV5-1,NA,NA,TGTGCCAGCAGCTTGGGTCCGGGAAAGATGAACACTGAAGCTTTCTTT,CASSLGPGKMNTEAFF
TRBJ2-2,TRBV19,TRBD1,NA,TGTGCCAGTAGTAACCCTACAGGGGGCGCAGGGTACACCGGGGAGCTGTTTTTT,CASSNPTGGAGYTGELFF
TRBJ2-1,TRBV5-4,TRBD2,once,TGTGCCAGCAGCGCACTAGCGGGGGGGAACAATGAGCAGTTCTTC,CASSALAGGNNEQFF
TRBJ1-4,TRBV28,NA,NA,TGTGCCAGCACCCACCTCGACGGCAGGGTCTCTGAAAAACTGTTTTTT,CASTHLDGRVSEKLFF
TRBJ1-1,TRBV18,NA,NA,TGTGCCAGCTCACTACGGGATGGGGCGCCCACTGAAGCTTTCTTT,CASSLRDGAPTEAFF
TRBJ2-1,TRBV29-1,TRBD1,NA,TGCAGCGTTGCCCCGGGACAGGGATTTGAGCAGTTCTTC,CSVAPGQGFEQFF
TRBJ1-1,TRBV6-5,NA,NA,TGTGCCAGCAGGCCCATAAGAAAAGGGGGTACTGAAGCTTTCTTT,CASRPIRKGGTEAFF
TRBJ1-2,TRBV18,NA,NA,TGTGCCAGTCAGGGGCCCGACTATGGCTACACCTTC,CASQGPDYGYTF
TRBJ1-1,TRBV3-1/TRBV3-2,NA,NA,TGTGCCAGCAGCCAAGATGTCGACGGAAACACTGAAGCTTTCTTT,CASSQDVDGNTEAFF
TRBJ2-3,TRBV5-8,NA,NA,TGTGCCAGCAGCTTAAAGTTACCTCGAGATACGCAGTATTTT,CASSLKLPRDTQYF
TRBJ1-5,TRBV7-2,NA,NA,TGTGCCAGCAGCTTAGGAGGGGGGGCAAGGCAGCCCCAGCATTTT,CASSLGGGARQPQHF
TRBJ1-4,TRBV5-4,NA,NA,TGTGCCAGCAGCCCGGGCCTAACTAATGAAAAACTGTTTTTT,CASSPGLTNEKLFF
TRBJ2-3,TRBV11-3,NA,NA,TGTGCCAGCAGCCCGTTTAGGGGCACAGATACGCAGTATTTT,CASSPFRGTDTQYF
TRBJ2-3,TRBV5-8,TRBD2,NA,TGTGCCACTTCCGGGACTAGCGGTTCCCTGGGTGATACGCAGTATTTT,CATSGTSGSLGDTQYF
TRBJ1-6,TRBV19,TRBD1,once,TGTGCCAGCGACAGGGGCTATAATTCACCCCTCCACTTT,CASDRGYNSPLHF
TRBJ1-2,TRBV2,NA,NA,TGTGCCAGCAGCTGGCTGGGGCAGGGCTATGGCTACACCTTC,CASSWLGQGYGYTF
TRBJ2-1,TRBV18,NA,NA,TGTGCCAGCTCACCATCGACTAGTTGGAGTGAGCAGTTCTTC,CASSPSTSWSEQFF
TRBJ1-6,TRBV7-2,TRBD1,few,TGTGCCAGCAGCGTGGGACAGGGCGCCTCACCCCTCCACTTT,CASSVGQGASPLHF
TRBJ1-1,TRBV19,NA,NA,TGTGCCAGTATTCGATCTGGCAGGAGAGGGACTGAAGCTTTCTTT,CASIRSGRRGTEAFF
TRBJ1-3,TRBV6-5,NA,NA,TGTGCCAGCAGGTTCCGTGGAGCCTCTGGAAACACCATATATTTT,CASRFRGASGNTIYF
TRBJ2-5,TRBV11-1,TRBD1,NA,TGTGCCAGCAGCCCTGGTGTGAGGGGGCACCAAGAGACCCAGTACTTC,CASSPGVRGHQETQYF
TRBJ2-1,TRBV5-4,NA,once,TGTGCCAGCAGCTTGGGCGCCTACAATGAGCAGTTCTTC,CASSLGAYNEQFF
TRBJ1-3,TRBV3-1/TRBV3-2,TRBD1,NA,TGTGCCAGCAGCAAACGGGACAGGGGAAGGAACACCATATATTTT,CASSKRDRGRNTIYF
TRBJ1-2,TRBV7-8,NA,NA,TGTGCCAGCAGCTTAAGGGAGGGGAGCCATGGCTACACCTTC,CASSLREGSHGYTF
TRBJ2-6,TRBV19,TRBD1,NA,TGTGCCAGTAGTGGACAGGGGGGCAACGTCCTGACTTTC,CASSGQGGNVLTF
TRBJ2-3,TRBV11-3,NA,NA,TGTGCCAGCAGCACCAGAGTGGAGGGTCCCACAGATACGCAGTATTTT,CASSTRVEGPTDTQYF
TRBJ2-3,TRBV5-6,NA,NA,TGTGCCAGCAGCCATCACGGAGCAGATACGCAGTATTTT,CASSHHGADTQYF
TRBJ2-3,TRBV7-3,NA,NA,TGTGCCAGCAGCCCTAGGCCCGCAGGAAGCACAGATACGCAGTATTTT,CASSPRPAGSTDTQYF
TRBJ2-5,TRBV13,NA,NA,TGTGCCAGCAGCTTAGGACTATCGGGAGAGACCCAGTACTTC,CASSLGLSGETQYF
TRBJ1-3,TRBV25-1,NA,NA,TGTGCCACCAGTAAAGGAAATGGAAACACCATATATTTT,CATSKGNGNTIYF
TRBJ2-7,TRBV13,TRBD1,NA,TGTGCCAGCAGCCCCCCCGACAGGGCTCGAGAGCAGTACTTC,CASSPPDRAREQYF
TRBJ1-1,TRBV5-1,TRBD1,NA,TGCGCCAGCAGCGCAACCGGGACAGGGGGTTCTGAAGCTTTCTTT,CASSATGTGGSEAFF
TRBJ2-3,TRBV19,TRBD1,NA,TGTGCCAGTACCGCCGGGACAGGGTTCGCAGATACGCAGTATTTT,CASTAGTGFADTQYF
TRBJ2-7,TRBV5-1,TRBD1,NA,TGCGCCAGCGCTTATGGACAGGGCGACGAGCAGTACTTC,CASAYGQGDEQYF
TRBJ1-5,TRBV5-6,NA,NA,TGTGCCAGCAGCCTTCGGGAGGATCAGCCCCAGCATTTT,CASSLREDQPQHF
TRBJ1-1,TRBV7-8,NA,NA,TGTGCCAGCAGCCGAGAGGGGACCTCGGGGACTGAAGCTTTCTTT,CASSREGTSGTEAFF
TRBJ2-1,TRBV7-9,NA,few,TGTGCCAGCAGCCCCAGGTCCAGCTCCAATGAGCAGTTCTTC,CASSPRSSSNEQFF
TRBJ2-2,TRBV7-3,NA,NA,TGTGCCAGCAGCTTATTAAGTAACACCGGGGAGCTGTTTTTT,CASSLLSNTGELFF
TRBJ1-2,TRBV7-6,TRBD1,once,TGTGCCAGCAGCTTAGACAACGGACAGGATGGCTACACCTTC,CASSLDNGQDGYTF
TRBJ2-2,TRBV11-2,TRBD2,NA,TGTGCCAGCAGCTTACTGGCTAGCGGGACCGGGGAGCTGTTTTTT,CASSLLASGTGELFF
TRBJ1-2,TRBV7-9,TRBD1,many,TGTGCCAGCAGCTCAACACAGGGGAGGGAGGGCTACACCTTC,CASSSTQGREGYTF
TRBJ1-1,TRBV29-1,NA,NA,TGCAGCGTTGTAGAGGGGCGAGGGCAAGCTTTCTTT,CSVVEGRGQAFF
TRBJ1-2,TRBV4-2,TRBD1,few,TGTGCCAGCAGCCAAGATATTGTCGGGACAGGGTTCAGCTATGGCTACACCTTC,CASSQDIVGTGFSYGYTF
TRBJ1-1,TRBV29-1,NA,NA,TGCAGCGTTGAAGATTGGGACGGAGTGAACACTGAAGCTTTCTTT,CSVEDWDGVNTEAFF
TRBJ2-7,TRBV12-5,NA,NA,TGTGCTAGTGGTTTGGCCCCCCTCAGACAGGAGCAGTACTTC,CASGLAPLRQEQYF
TRBJ2-3,TRBV9,NA,NA,TGTGCCAGCAGCGCCCCCCGCGAGCGGCCCACAGATACGCAGTATTTT,CASSAPRERPTDTQYF
TRBJ2-2,TRBV29-1,NA,NA,TGCAGCGTTGAAGAAGGGGAATACACCGGGGAGCTGTTTTTT,CSVEEGEYTGELFF